The T cell receptor beta chain described here comes from a study of regulatory T cells in long-lasting Graves disease. To make TCR beta libraries, researchers used iRepertoire HTBI primers and Arm-PCR of CDR3 regions. Each CDR3 protein gets one entry after TCRdb re-called the multiplex PCR reads with MiXCR. The profile shows fewer than 550,000 distinct CDR3 sequences, roughly 21% of them singletons. A note on this clonotype: Its target is unknown.

Per germline, CDR1 SGHRS and CDR2 YFSETQ. The CDR3 covers 14 residues. Trimming took off 0 bases at V and 5 bases at J, with 11 bases between the two ends. Study-level findings and limits: Favored usage of TRBV28, TRBJ1-2 and TRBJ2-5 was recorded in persistent disease.

Time point described: persistent/refractory GD, antithyroid drugs over 5 years with positive TRAb. Making the TCR library involved RNA that had been extracted from PBMCs. This sequence originates from a female donor with Graves disease. The chain has TRBV5-1 and TRBJ2-5, with a possible D match to TRBD1 (5 bases). The material sequenced was peripheral blood mononuclear cells (PBMCs), taken when the disease was refractory, from a patient treated with antithyroid drugs. CDR3 residues: CASSLGGHGETQYF. CDR3 DNA: TGCGCCAGCAGCTTGGGCGGACATGGGGAGACCCAGTACTTC.